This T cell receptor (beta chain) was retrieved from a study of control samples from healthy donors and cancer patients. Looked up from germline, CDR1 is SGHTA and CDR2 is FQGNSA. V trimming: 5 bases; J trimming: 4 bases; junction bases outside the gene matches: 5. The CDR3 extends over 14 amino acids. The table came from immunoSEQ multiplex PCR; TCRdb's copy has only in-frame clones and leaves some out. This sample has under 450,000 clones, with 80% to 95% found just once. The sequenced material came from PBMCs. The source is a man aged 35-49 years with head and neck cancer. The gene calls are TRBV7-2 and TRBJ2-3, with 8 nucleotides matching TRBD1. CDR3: CASSTRQGSDTQYF. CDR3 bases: TGTGCCAGCAGCACCCGACAGGGGTCAGATACGCAGTATTTT.